The clone carrying this T cell receptor (beta chain) turned up a few times. There are 13 residues in the CDR3. Germline V gene data show CDR1 as SGHDT and CDR2 as YYEEEE. The V end was cut by 0 bases, the J end by 7 bases, with 9 bases between. This sample was included in a study of cytomegalovirus exposure and HLA in healthy donors. Vbeta (60) and Jbeta (13) primers were used in the PCR. This table comes from immunoSEQ multiplex PCR, and its TCRdb copy is limited to in-frame clones, with some not included. Altogether 130,000 or so clones are present, 60% to 80% being singletons, with the ten largest covering 7.3%.

The sequencing sample was made of PBMCs. The chain has TRBV5-6 and TRBJ2-3, with D possibly being TRBD1 (5 bases). This TCR was sampled from a male donor in good health and CMV-seronegative. Here the CDR3 reads CASSLDDSYTQYF. CDR3 sequence (DNA): TGTGCCAGCAGCTTGGATGACAGCTATACGCAGTATTTT.